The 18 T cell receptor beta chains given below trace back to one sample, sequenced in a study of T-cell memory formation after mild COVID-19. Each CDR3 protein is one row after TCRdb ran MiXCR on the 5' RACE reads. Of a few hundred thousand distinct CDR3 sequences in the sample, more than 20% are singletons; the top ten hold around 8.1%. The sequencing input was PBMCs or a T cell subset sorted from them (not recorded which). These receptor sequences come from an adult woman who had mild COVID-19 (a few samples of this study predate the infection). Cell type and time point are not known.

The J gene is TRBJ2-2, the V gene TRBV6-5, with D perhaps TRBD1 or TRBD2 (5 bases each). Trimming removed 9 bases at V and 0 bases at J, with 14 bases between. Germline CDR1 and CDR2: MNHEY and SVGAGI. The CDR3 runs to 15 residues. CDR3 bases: TGTGCCAGGAGATTCGTGGGACCGAACACCGGGGAGCTGTTTTTT. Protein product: CARRFVGPNTGELFF.

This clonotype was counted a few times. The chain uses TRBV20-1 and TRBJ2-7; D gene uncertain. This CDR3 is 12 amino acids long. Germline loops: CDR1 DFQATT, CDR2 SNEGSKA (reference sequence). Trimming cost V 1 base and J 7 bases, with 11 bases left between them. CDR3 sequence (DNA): TGCAGTGCTAGAGCGGCGAGTCGGGAGCAGTACTTC. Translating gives CSARAASREQYF.

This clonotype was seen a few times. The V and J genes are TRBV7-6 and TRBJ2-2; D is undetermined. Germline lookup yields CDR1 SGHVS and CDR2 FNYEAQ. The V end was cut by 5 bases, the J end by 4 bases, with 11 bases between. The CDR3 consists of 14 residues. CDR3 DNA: TGTGCCAGCAGCCCATCGCGGAGCACCGGGGAGCTGTTTTTT. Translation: CASSPSRSTGELFF.

This CDR3 is CASSYSWTGLTDTQYF. CDR3 DNA sequence: TGTGCCAGCAGTTACTCGTGGACAGGGTTGACAGATACGCAGTATTTT. J is TRBJ2-3 and V is TRBV6-5; 8 positions match TRBD1. From germline, CDR1 is MNHEY and CDR2 SVGAGI. This CDR3 spans 16 amino acids. The J segment lost 3 bases and the V segment lost 0 bases, leaving 5 bases of the junction unmatched.

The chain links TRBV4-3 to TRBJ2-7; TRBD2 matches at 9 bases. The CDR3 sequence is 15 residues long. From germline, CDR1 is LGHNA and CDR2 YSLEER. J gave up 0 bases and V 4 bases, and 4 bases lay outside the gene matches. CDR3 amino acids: CASSPIAGASYEQYF. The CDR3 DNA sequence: TGCGCCAGCAGCCCGATAGCGGGAGCCTCCTACGAGCAGTACTTC.

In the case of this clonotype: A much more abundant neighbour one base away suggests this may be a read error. CDR3: CASSVQGDTGELFF. CDR3 nucleotide sequence: TGTGCCAGCAGTGTTCAGGGGGACACCGGGGAGCTGTTTTTT. The chain joins TRBV2 to TRBJ2-2; 7 positions agree with TRBD1. There are 14 residues in the CDR3. J was trimmed by 3 bases and V by 4 bases; bases with no gene match: 2. The germline V gene encodes CDR1 SNHLY and CDR2 FYNNEI.

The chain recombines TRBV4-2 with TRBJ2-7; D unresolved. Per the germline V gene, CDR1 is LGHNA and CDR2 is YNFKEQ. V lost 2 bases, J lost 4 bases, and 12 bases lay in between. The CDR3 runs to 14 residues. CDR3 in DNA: TGTGCCAGCAGCCAACACCTAGAAGGTTACGAGCAGTACTTC. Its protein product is CASSQHLEGYEQYF.

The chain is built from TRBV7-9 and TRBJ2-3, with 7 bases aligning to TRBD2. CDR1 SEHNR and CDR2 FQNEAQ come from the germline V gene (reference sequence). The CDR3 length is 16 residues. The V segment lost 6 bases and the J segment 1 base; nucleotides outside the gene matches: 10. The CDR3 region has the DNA TGTGCCAGCAGTCCCCGCCGGGGGGAAGGCACAGATACGCAGTATTTT. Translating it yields CASSPRRGEGTDTQYF.

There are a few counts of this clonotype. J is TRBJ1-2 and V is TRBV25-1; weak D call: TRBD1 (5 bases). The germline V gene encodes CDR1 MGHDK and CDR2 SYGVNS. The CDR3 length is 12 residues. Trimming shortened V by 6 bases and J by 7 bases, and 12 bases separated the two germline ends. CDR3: CASSKPGLGYTF. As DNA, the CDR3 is TGTGCCAGCAGCAAACCGGGACTTGGCTACACCTTC.

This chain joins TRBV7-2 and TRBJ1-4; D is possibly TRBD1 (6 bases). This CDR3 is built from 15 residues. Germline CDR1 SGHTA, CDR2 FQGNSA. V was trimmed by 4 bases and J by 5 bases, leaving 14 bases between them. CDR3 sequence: CASSYYRAENEKLFF. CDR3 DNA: TGTGCCAGCAGCTACTACAGGGCGGAGAATGAAAAACTGTTTTTT. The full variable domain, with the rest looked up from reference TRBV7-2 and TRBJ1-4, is GAGVSQSPSNKVTEKGKDVELRCDPISGHTALYWYRQSLGQGLEFLIYFQGNSAPDKSGLPSDRFSAERTGGSVSTLTIQRTQQEDSAVYLCASSYYRAENEKLFFGSGTQLSVL.

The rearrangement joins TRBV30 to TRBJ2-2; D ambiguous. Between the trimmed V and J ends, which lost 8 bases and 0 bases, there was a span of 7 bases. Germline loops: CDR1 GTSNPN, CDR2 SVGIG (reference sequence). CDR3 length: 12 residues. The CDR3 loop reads CALGSNTGELFF. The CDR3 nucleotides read TGTGCCCTCGGATCGAACACCGGGGAGCTGTTTTTT.

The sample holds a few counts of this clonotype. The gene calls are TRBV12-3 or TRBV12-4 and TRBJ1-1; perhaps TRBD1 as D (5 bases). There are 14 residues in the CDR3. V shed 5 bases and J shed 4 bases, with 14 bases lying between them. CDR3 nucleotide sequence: TGTGCCAGCAGTCATCCTGCGGGGGGCACTGAAGCTTTCTTT. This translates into CASSHPAGGTEAFF.

The DNA of the CDR3 is TGTGCCAGCAGCTCCACCGGGACTTTCAATGAGCAGTTCTTC. Translation gives CASSSTGTFNEQFF. The rearrangement links TRBV7-9 to TRBJ2-1; D may be TRBD2 (6 bases). This CDR3 is built from 14 residues. The germline V and J ends were trimmed by 4 bases and 6 bases, with 13 bases remaining between them. CDR1 and CDR2 from the germline V gene are SEHNR and FQNEAQ (reference sequence).

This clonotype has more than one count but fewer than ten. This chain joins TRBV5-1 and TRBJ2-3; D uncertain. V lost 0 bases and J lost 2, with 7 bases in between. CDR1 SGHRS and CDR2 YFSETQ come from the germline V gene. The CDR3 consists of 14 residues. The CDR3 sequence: CASSLDPNTDTQYF. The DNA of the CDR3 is TGCGCCAGCAGCTTGGATCCCAACACAGATACGCAGTATTTT.

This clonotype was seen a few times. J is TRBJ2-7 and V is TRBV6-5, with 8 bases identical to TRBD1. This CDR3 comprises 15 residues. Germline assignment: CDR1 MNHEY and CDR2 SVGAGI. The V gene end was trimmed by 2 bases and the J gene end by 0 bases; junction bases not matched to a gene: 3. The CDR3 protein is CASSYPGQASYEQYF. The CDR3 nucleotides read TGTGCCAGCAGTTACCCGGGACAGGCCTCCTACGAGCAGTACTTC.

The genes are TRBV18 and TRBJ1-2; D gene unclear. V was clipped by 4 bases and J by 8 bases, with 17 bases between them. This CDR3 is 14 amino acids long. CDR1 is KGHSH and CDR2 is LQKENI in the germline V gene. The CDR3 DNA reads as TGTGCCAGCTCACGGGTTACGGGGATTAGAGGCTACACCTTC. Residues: CASSRVTGIRGYTF.

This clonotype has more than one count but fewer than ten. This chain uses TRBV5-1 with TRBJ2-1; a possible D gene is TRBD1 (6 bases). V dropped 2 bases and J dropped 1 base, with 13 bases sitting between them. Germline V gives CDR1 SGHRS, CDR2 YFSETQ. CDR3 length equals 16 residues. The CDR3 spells CASSLLGGQSYNEQFF. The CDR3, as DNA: TGCGCCAGCAGCTTACTTGGGGGCCAATCCTACAATGAGCAGTTCTTC.

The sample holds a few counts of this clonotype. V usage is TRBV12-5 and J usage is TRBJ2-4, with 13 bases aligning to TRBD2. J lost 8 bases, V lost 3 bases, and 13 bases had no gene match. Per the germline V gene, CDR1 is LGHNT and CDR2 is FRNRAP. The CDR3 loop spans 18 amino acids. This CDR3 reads CASGFSGLAGENLDIQYF. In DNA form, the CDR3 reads TGTGCTAGTGGTTTCTCCGGACTAGCGGGAGAAAACTTGGACATTCAGTACTTC. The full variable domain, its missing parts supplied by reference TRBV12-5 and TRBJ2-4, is DARVTQTPRHKVTEMGQEVTMRCQPILGHNTVFWYRQTMMQGLELLAYFRNRAPLDDSGMPKDRFSAEMPDATLATLKIQPSEPRDSAVYFCASGFSGLAGENLDIQYFGAGTRLSVL.